The rows below give T cell receptor beta chains drawn from one sample of a study of cytomegalovirus exposure and HLA in healthy donors. The method was immunoSEQ multiplex PCR; TCRdb's version includes in-frame clones alone and lacks a portion of them. The sample yields 85,000 to 130,000 clones, approximately 70% seen once. Sequencing was performed on PBMCs. The receptors were sampled from a boy aged 5-17 years in good health and CMV-seronegative. Both conserved end residues are part of each CDR3. Fields, in order: J gene, D gene, V gene, clone size, CDR3 DNA, CDR3 protein. A D gene is named only where the DNA matches it firmly. Clone size appears in some rows only: once, few, many, or a class for an expanded clone.

>TRBJ2-1|TRBD2|TRBV5-6|NA
TGTGCCAGCAGCCCGCCGGGACTAGCGGATTACAATGAGCAGTTCTTC
CASSPPGLADYNEQFF
>TRBJ1-2|NA|TRBV28|NA
TGTGCCAGCAGTTTAGGGGGGAACCTCTATGGCTACACCTTC
CASSLGGNLYGYTF
>TRBJ2-7|NA|TRBV19|NA
TGTGCCAGTAGTATTAAGGGGGCCTACGAGCAGTACTTC
CASSIKGAYEQYF
>TRBJ2-2|NA|TRBV6-6|NA
TGTGCCAGCAGTTACCAGACCGGGGAGCTGTTTTTT
CASSYQTGELFF
>TRBJ1-5|NA|TRBV2|NA
TGTGCCAGCAGGGGGCCCCTTGCAAATCAGCCCCAGCATTTT
CASRGPLANQPQHF
>TRBJ2-7|NA|TRBV5-4|few
TGTGCCAGCAGCTCGGGGGACAGATACGAGCAGTACTTC
CASSSGDRYEQYF
>TRBJ1-1|NA|TRBV7-9|once
TGTGCCAGCAGCTTTACAGGGTTTGAAGCTTTCTTT
CASSFTGFEAFF
>TRBJ1-2|NA|TRBV5-4|NA
TGTGCCAGCAGCTTTGGGGCGGGGTTCTATGGCTACACCTTC
CASSFGAGFYGYTF
>TRBJ2-1|TRBD2|TRBV10-1|NA
TGCGCCAGCAGTGACGGGGGGAGCTCCTACAATGAGCAGTTCTTC
CASSDGGSSYNEQFF
>TRBJ2-1|NA|TRBV29-1|few
TGCAGCGGCGGACAGCGAGCCTACAATGAGCAGTTCTTC
CSGGQRAYNEQFF
>TRBJ1-1|NA|TRBV19|NA
TGTGCCAGTAGTATAGGGGCAGTAATGAACACTGAAGCTTTCTTT
CASSIGAVMNTEAFF
>TRBJ1-2|TRBD1|TRBV5-6|NA
TGTGCCAGCAGCCCGGACAGGGGTATTTACTATGGCTACACCTTC
CASSPDRGIYYGYTF
>TRBJ1-1|NA|TRBV29-1|NA
TGCAGCGTTCGCGCCGCGAGTGAAGCTTTCTTT
CSVRAASEAFF
>TRBJ2-1|NA|TRBV30|NA
TGTGCCTGGGGGGACTTCAGCTCCTACAATGAGCAGTTCTTC
CAWGDFSSYNEQFF
>TRBJ2-6|TRBD2|TRBV23-1|NA
TGCGCCAGCAGTCAAGGTCTAGCGGACTCTGGGGCCAACGTCCTGACTTTC
CASSQGLADSGANVLTF
>TRBJ1-1|TRBD1|TRBV12-5|many
TGTGCTAGTGGTTTACGACAGGGGCACACTGAAGCTTTCTTT
CASGLRQGHTEAFF
>TRBJ2-3|TRBD2|TRBV6-4|few
TGTGCCAGCAGTGACTCTAGCGGGGGGGCCACAGATACGCAGTATTTT
CASSDSSGGATDTQYF
>TRBJ2-6|TRBD1|TRBV6-4|NA
TGTGCCAGCAGTGAGACAGGGCCCGGCTCTGGGGCCAACGTCCTGACTTTC
CASSETGPGSGANVLTF
>TRBJ1-1|NA|TRBV4-3|NA
TGCGCCAGCAGCCAAGACTCCGGGGGTGGGAACACTGAAGCTTTCTTT
CASSQDSGGGNTEAFF
>TRBJ2-7|NA|TRBV5-4|NA
TGTGCCAGCAGCTTTGGAGGGCGCTCCTACGAGCAGTACTTC
CASSFGGRSYEQYF
>TRBJ1-2|NA|TRBV5-1|NA
TGCGCCAGCAGCTTGGGGACGGGAGCTAACTATGGCTACACCTTC
CASSLGTGANYGYTF
>TRBJ1-6|NA|TRBV30|NA
TGTGCCTGGAACGGACAGCATAATTCACCCCTCCACTTT
CAWNGQHNSPLHF
>TRBJ1-2|NA|TRBV11-3|NA
TGTGCCAGCAGCTTAGTTGCCAGGGATGGCTACACCTTC
CASSLVARDGYTF
>TRBJ2-3|NA|TRBV27|few
TGTGCCAGCAGTTCTCCCTCGCCTAAGCGGGCGGTACACCCGGATACGCAGTATTTT
CASSSPSPKRAVHPDTQYF
>TRBJ1-2|TRBD1|TRBV28|NA
TGTGCCAGCAGTTCGACAGGGATCGGCGATGGCTACACCTTC
CASSSTGIGDGYTF
>TRBJ2-7|TRBD2|TRBV9|few
TGTGCCAGCAGCCTCCGACTAGCGGGGTTTGAGCAGTACTTC
CASSLRLAGFEQYF
>TRBJ1-3|TRBD1|TRBV7-9|NA
TGTGCCAGCAGCTTTCGGGACAGGGGGACTGGAAACACCATATATTTT
CASSFRDRGTGNTIYF
>TRBJ2-7|NA|TRBV7-6|NA
TGTGCCAGTTCGGAGGACCGGGACGAGCAGTACTTC
CASSEDRDEQYF
>TRBJ1-6|TRBD1|TRBV29-1|NA
TGCAGCGCATCGACAGGGTATGATTCACCCCTCCACTTT
CSASTGYDSPLHF
>TRBJ2-7|TRBD1|TRBV7-3|many
TGTGCCAGCAGCTCTTGGACAGGCCCCTTCTACGAGCAGTACTTC
CASSSWTGPFYEQYF
>TRBJ1-5|NA|TRBV28|NA
TGTGCCAGCAGTCCCTCCCCGGGACAACTAAATCAGCCCCAGCATTTT
CASSPSPGQLNQPQHF
>TRBJ1-6|TRBD1|TRBV7-6|NA
TGTGCCAGCAGCTTACAACAGGGGATTAATTCACCCCTCCACTTT
CASSLQQGINSPLHF
>TRBJ2-4|TRBD2|TRBV11-2|NA
TGTGCCAGCAGCCCGGGAGGTCTAGCGGGTATAGCCAAAAACATTCAGTACTTC
CASSPGGLAGIAKNIQYF
>TRBJ1-4|TRBD1|TRBV9|NA
TGTGCCAGCAGCGGAGGGACAGGGGGAAGTGAAAAACTGTTTTTT
CASSGGTGGSEKLFF
>TRBJ2-7|NA|TRBV7-8|NA
TGTGCCAGCAGAGAGGACAGCCGAGGGTTTTACGAGCAGTACTTC
CASREDSRGFYEQYF
>TRBJ1-2|NA|TRBV7-3|few
TGTGCCAGCAGCCCCCAGGGTGGGCTGAACTATGGCTACACCTTC
CASSPQGGLNYGYTF
>TRBJ2-1|TRBD1|TRBV5-1|NA
TGCGCCAGCACGCGACAGGGGGCTAGCGATGAGCAGTTCTTC
CASTRQGASDEQFF
>TRBJ2-5|NA|TRBV30|NA
TGTGCCTGGACCTTAGGCAGGGGCATAGAGACCCAGTACTTC
CAWTLGRGIETQYF
>TRBJ2-1|NA|TRBV28|NA
TGTGCCAGCAGTTTACCGGGTTACAATGAGCAGTTCTTC
CASSLPGYNEQFF
>TRBJ1-6|NA|TRBV5-4|NA
TGTGCCAGCAGCACATGGGTCGGTTTCGGGAATTCACCCCTCCACTTT
CASSTWVGFGNSPLHF
>TRBJ1-5|NA|TRBV6-5|few
TGTGCCAGCAGTTCACAGGGCAATCAGCCCCAGCATTTT
CASSSQGNQPQHF
>TRBJ1-1|NA|TRBV4-1|NA
TGCGCCAGCAGCCAGATACAGGTTTCGAACACTGAAGCTTTCTTT
CASSQIQVSNTEAFF
>TRBJ1-5|NA|TRBV30|NA
TGTGCCTGGAGTGTAGGAGGGGCGGGTCGGAATCAGCCCCAGCATTTT
CAWSVGGAGRNQPQHF
>TRBJ1-1|TRBD1|TRBV5-4|NA
TGTGCCAGCAATGAAGAGACAGGGGACACTGAAGCTTTCTTT
CASNEETGDTEAFF